The 22 T cell receptor beta chains listed next were all sequenced from one sample in a study of blood T cell repertoires in COVID-19. The table came from immunoSEQ multiplex PCR; TCRdb's copy has only in-frame clones and leaves some out. The sample carries 330,000 or so clones, roughly 90% recorded once. What was sequenced was PBMCs or T cells enriched from blood (not recorded which). The receptors originated from a woman aged 30 to 39 who had recovered from COVID-19.

Here the CDR3 DNA reads TGTGCCAGCAGTGACCGGACAGGGGGTGGCACTGAAGCTTTCTTT. It codes for CASSDRTGGGTEAFF. The chain recombines TRBV6-1 with TRBJ1-1; 10 bases align to TRBD1. After removal of 3 bases from V and 4 bases from J, the junction contained 5 bases not matched to a gene. Germline assignment: CDR1 MNHNS and CDR2 SASEGT. The CDR3 consists of 15 residues.

As to this clone: Sequence at one end of the junction differs from germline and may be a read error. The V and J genes are TRBV28 and TRBJ2-3; D is unclear. Germline CDR1 MDHEN, CDR2 SYDVKM. The CDR3 sequence is 15 residues long. The CDR3 sequence: CATSENSFSTDTQYF. CDR3 nucleotide sequence: TGTGCCACCAGTGAAAACTCATTCAGCACAGATACGCAGTATTTT.

J is TRBJ2-7 and V is TRBV5-4; TRBD2 aligns across 7 bases. This CDR3 has 13 amino acids. Germline V CDR1 and CDR2: SGHNT, YYREEE (reference sequence). V trimming: 1 base; J trimming: 10 bases; junction bases outside the gene matches: 8. CDR3 region: CASSLWGQTSQYF. The CDR3, as DNA: TGTGCCAGCAGCTTGTGGGGTCAGACTAGCCAGTACTTC.

This chain links TRBV18 with TRBJ1-5, with TRBD1 identical over 9 bases. The CDR3 consists of 14 residues. V shed 6 bases, J shed 11 bases, and the junction held 11 bases outside the gene matches. Germline-derived CDR1 and CDR2 are KGHSH and LQKENI. For the CDR3, the DNA is TGTGCCAGCTCCCTCGGACAGGGGTCATGGGCCCAGCATTTT. Translating gives CASSLGQGSWAQHF.

The V gene is TRBV19, the J gene TRBJ2-7; D is perhaps TRBD1 (6 bases). The germline CDR1 and CDR2 sequences are LNHDA and SQIVND (reference sequence). Trimming cost V 3 bases and J 1 base, with 16 bases left between them. The CDR3 has 16 amino acids. This chain's CDR3 is CASSINREGLSYEQYF. The CDR3 nucleotides are TGTGCCAGTAGTATTAACAGGGAAGGACTTTCCTACGAGCAGTACTTC. Using reference TRBV19 and TRBJ2-7 for the parts outside the CDR3, the full variable domain is DGGITQSPKYLFRKEGQNVTLSCEQNLNHDAMYWYRQDPGQGLRLIYYSQIVNDFQKGDIAEGYSVSREKKESFPLTVTSAQKNPTAFYLCASSINREGLSYEQYFGPGTRLTVT.

V usage is TRBV7-6 and J usage is TRBJ2-3; the match to TRBD2 covers 9 bases. The CDR3 is 16 residues long. CDR1 and CDR2 from the germline V gene are SGHVS and FNYEAQ. With V trimmed by 5 bases and J by 1 base, 7 bases remained unmatched. The CDR3 nucleotides read TGTGCCAGCAGCCCCGGGGTAGCGGGGGGCACAGATACGCAGTATTTT. Protein sequence: CASSPGVAGGTDTQYF.

The V and J genes are TRBV4-1 and TRBJ1-2, with no clear D. Germline V gene data show CDR1 as MGHRA and CDR2 as YSYEKL. The V gene lost 0 bases and the J gene lost 5 bases, with 16 bases spanning the gap. The CDR3 covers 16 residues. Here the CDR3 reads CASSQDVGSSGYGYTF. Written as DNA, the CDR3 is TGCGCCAGCAGCCAAGATGTAGGGTCATCGGGATATGGCTACACCTTC.

V is TRBV19 and J is TRBJ1-5; 9 nucleotides line up with TRBD1. Germline-derived CDR1 and CDR2 are LNHDA and SQIVND (reference sequence). With 4 bases clipped from V and 2 bases from J, the junction kept 6 bases outside the gene matches. The CDR3 totals 16 residues. As DNA, the CDR3 is TGTGCCAGTAGTACAACCACAGGGGGCGGCAATCAGCCCCAGCATTTT. Its protein is CASSTTTGGGNQPQHF.

This chain links TRBV18 with TRBJ1-2; no reliable D call. V lost 3 bases and J 3 bases, leaving 8 bases between the germline ends. Germline-derived CDR1 and CDR2 are KGHSH and LQKENI. The CDR3 length is 13 residues. CDR3 nucleotides: TGTGCCAGCTCACCCGGTAGTGACTATGGCTACACCTTC. Encoded protein: CASSPGSDYGYTF. Based on the CDR3 plus reference TRBV18 and TRBJ1-2, the full variable domain is NAGVMQNPRHLVRRRGQEARLRCSPMKGHSHVYWYRQLPEEGLKFMVYLQKENIIDESGMPKERFSAEFPKEGPSILRIQQVVRGDSAAYFCASSPGSDYGYTFGSGTRLTVV.

The gene calls are TRBV21-1 and TRBJ1-4; no check of the table's D call, TRBD1, against the DNA was made. TRBV21-1 is classified as a pseudogene. This CDR3 has 15 residues. This CDR3 reads CASSTGGRANEKLFF. The CDR3 DNA sequence: TGTGCCAGCAGCACAGGGGGGCGAGCTAATGAAAAACTGTTTTTT.

The chain recombines TRBV11-1 with TRBJ1-4; the match to TRBD1 covers 7 bases. Germline CDR1 reads SGHAT; CDR2 reads FQDESV (reference sequence). Trimming took 5 bases from V and 8 from J; bases not matched to a gene: 11. The CDR3 length is 15 residues. The CDR3 DNA reads TGTGCCAGCAGCCTACAGGGGCTCGGAGGGGAAAAACTGTTTTTT. This encodes CASSLQGLGGEKLFF.

The chain employs TRBV6-5 and TRBJ1-5; tentatively, D is TRBD1 (5 bases). The CDR3 extends over 15 amino acids. Trimming took 6 bases from V and 0 from J, leaving 12 bases between them. CDR1 MNHEY and CDR2 SVGAGI come from the germline V gene. CDR3 protein: CASRVWGDSNQPQHF. The CDR3 DNA is TGTGCCAGCAGGGTATGGGGGGATAGCAATCAGCCCCAGCATTTT.

This clone was detected only once. This chain uses TRBV7-8 with TRBJ2-5; no clear D. Trimming stripped 6 bases from V and 1 base from J, with 9 bases between. This CDR3 contains 13 residues. Germline V CDR1 and CDR2: SGHVS, FQNEAQ. The CDR3 region is CASREKFQETQYF. The CDR3 nucleotides are TGTGCCAGCAGAGAGAAATTCCAAGAGACCCAGTACTTC.

This chain links TRBV12-3 or TRBV12-4 with TRBJ1-4; 7 bases are shared with TRBD1. The CDR3 has 13 residues. Unmatched junction bases numbered 3, after V lost 5 bases and J lost 6 bases. The CDR3 region has the DNA TGTGCCAGCAGTATAGGGACAGATGAAAAACTGTTTTTT. Translation: CASSIGTDEKLFF.

The chain combines TRBV3-1 (or the pseudogene TRBV3-2) with TRBJ1-1; 11 nucleotides agree with TRBD1. CDR3 length: 16 residues. Germline V gene data show CDR1 as LGHDT and CDR2 as YNNKEL (reference sequence). J gave up 4 bases and V 3 bases, and 7 bases lay outside the gene matches. CDR3 nucleotide sequence: TGTGCCAGCAGCCACCGGGACAGGGGGACGGCCACTGAAGCTTTCTTT. It yields the protein CASSHRDRGTATEAFF.

The DNA for the CDR3 is TGTGCCAGCAGCTTGGGCGGGGGGGTGCAGTACTTC. This encodes CASSLGGGVQYF. The chain is built from TRBV5-6 and TRBJ2-7; 9 nucleotides line up with TRBD2. Germline trimming cut 0 bases from V and 9 bases from J; bases unmatched to any gene: 1. CDR3 length equals 12 residues. The germline gives CDR1 SGHDT, CDR2 YYEEEE.

The rearrangement joins TRBV7-2 to TRBJ2-3, with 10 bases that match TRBD2. Germline loops: CDR1 SGHTA, CDR2 FQGNSA. J was trimmed by 7 bases and V by 1 base; bases with no gene match: 8. This CDR3 is 16 amino acids long. CDR3 nucleotide sequence: TGTGCCAGCAGCTTAGACGGTCCTAGCGGGGGCTATACGCAGTATTTT. It specifies CASSLDGPSGGYTQYF. The complete variable domain, with remaining parts taken from reference TRBV7-2 and TRBJ2-3, reads GAGVSQSPSNKVTEKGKDVELRCDPISGHTALYWYRQSLGQGLEFLIYFQGNSAPDKSGLPSDRFSAERTGGSVSTLTIQRTQQEDSAVYLCASSLDGPSGGYTQYFGPGTRLTVL.

CDR3 in amino acids: CASSQDLEYEQYF. For the CDR3, the DNA is TGTGCCAGCAGCCAAGATCTCGAGTACGAGCAGTACTTC. J is TRBJ2-7 and V is TRBV4-2, with unresolved D. Germline V gene lookup returns CDR1 LGHNA and CDR2 YNFKEQ. This CDR3 region has 13 residues. V lost 0 bases and J lost 4, with 7 bases in between.

The V and J genes are TRBV10-3 and TRBJ1-5; D is uncertain. The V end lost 4 bases, the J end lost 0 bases, and 10 bases lay between the germline ends. CDR1 and CDR2 (germline): ENHRY, SYGVKD. The CDR3 totals 15 residues. CDR3 sequence: CAISGENYSNQPQHF. As DNA, the CDR3 is TGTGCCATCAGTGGGGAGAATTATAGCAATCAGCCCCAGCATTTT.

The chain recombines TRBV28 with TRBJ2-7; 9 positions agree with TRBD1. V gave up 5 bases and J gave up 5 bases; unmatched junction bases: 10. The CDR3 consists of 15 residues. Per the germline V gene, CDR1 is MDHEN and CDR2 is SYDVKM. CDR3 amino acids: CASSPGQGKSHEQYF. The CDR3 region has the DNA TGTGCCAGCAGTCCCGGACAGGGGAAGTCCCACGAGCAGTACTTC.

The genes are TRBV5-4 and TRBJ2-1; D not resolved. The CDR3 is 15 amino acids. Trimming removed 2 bases from V and 0 bases from J, with 9 bases in between. Germline assignment: CDR1 SGHNT and CDR2 YYREEE (reference sequence). DNA for the CDR3: TGTGCCAGCAGCTTTAGCCTTAGCTCCTACAATGAGCAGTTCTTC. It yields the protein CASSFSLSSYNEQFF.

J is TRBJ2-7 and V is TRBV5-1; 7 nucleotides line up with TRBD1. The CDR3 is 15 amino acids. The germline V gene encodes CDR1 SGHRS and CDR2 YFSETQ. V lost 3 bases, J lost 2 bases, and 8 bases stayed unmatched. CDR3 nucleotides: TGCGCCAGCAGCTCTGACAGGGCGTACACCTACGAGCAGTACTTC. Its translation is CASSSDRAYTYEQYF. The whole variable domain, remainder taken from reference TRBV5-1 and TRBJ2-7, is KAGVTQTPRYLIKTRGQQVTLSCSPISGHRSVSWYQQTPGQGLQFLFEYFSETQRNKGNFPGRFSGRQFSNSRSEMNVSTLELGDSALYLCASSSDRAYTYEQYFGPGTRLTVT.